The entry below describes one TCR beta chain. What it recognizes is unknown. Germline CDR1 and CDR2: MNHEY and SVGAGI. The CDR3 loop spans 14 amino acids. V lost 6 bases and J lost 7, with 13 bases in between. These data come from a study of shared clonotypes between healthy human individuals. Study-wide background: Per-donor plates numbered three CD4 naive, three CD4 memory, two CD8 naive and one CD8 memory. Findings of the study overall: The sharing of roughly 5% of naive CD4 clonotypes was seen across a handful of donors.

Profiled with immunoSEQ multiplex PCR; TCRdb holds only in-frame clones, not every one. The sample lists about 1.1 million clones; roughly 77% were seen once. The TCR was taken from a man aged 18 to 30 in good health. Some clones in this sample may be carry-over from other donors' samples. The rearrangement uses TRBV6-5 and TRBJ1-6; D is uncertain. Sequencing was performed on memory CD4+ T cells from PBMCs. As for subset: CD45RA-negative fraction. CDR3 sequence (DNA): TGTGCCAGCAGGCCGGATGGGTCGAATTCACCCCTCCACTTT. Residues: CASRPDGSNSPLHF.